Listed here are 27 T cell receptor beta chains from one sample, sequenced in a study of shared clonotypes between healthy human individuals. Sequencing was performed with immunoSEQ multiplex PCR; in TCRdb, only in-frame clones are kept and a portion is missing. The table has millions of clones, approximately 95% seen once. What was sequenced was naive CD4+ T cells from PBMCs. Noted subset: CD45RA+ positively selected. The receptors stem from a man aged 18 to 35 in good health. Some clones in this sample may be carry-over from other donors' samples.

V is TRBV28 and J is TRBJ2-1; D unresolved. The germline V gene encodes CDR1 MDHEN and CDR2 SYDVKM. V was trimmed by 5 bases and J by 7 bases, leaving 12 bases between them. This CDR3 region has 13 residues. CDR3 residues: CASSHTTPNEQFF. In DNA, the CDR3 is TGTGCCAGCAGTCATACGACGCCGAATGAGCAGTTCTTC.

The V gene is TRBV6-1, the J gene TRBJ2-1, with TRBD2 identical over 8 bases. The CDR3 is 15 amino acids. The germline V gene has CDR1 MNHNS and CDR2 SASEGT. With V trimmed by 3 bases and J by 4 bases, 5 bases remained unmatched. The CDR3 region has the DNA TGTGCCAGCAGTGAGGAGGTAGCGGGATACAATGAGCAGTTCTTC. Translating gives CASSEEVAGYNEQFF.

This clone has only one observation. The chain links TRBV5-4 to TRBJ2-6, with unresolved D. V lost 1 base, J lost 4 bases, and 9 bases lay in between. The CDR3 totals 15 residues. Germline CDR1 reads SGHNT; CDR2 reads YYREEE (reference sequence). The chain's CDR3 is CASSLLAKGANVLTF. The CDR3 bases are TGTGCCAGCAGCTTGTTGGCTAAGGGGGCCAACGTCCTGACTTTC. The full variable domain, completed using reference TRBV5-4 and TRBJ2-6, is ETGVTQSPTHLIKTRGQQVTLRCSSQSGHNTVSWYQQALGQGPQFIFQYYREEENGRGNFPPRFSGLQFPNYSSELNVNALELDDSALYLCASSLLAKGANVLTFGAGSRLTVL.

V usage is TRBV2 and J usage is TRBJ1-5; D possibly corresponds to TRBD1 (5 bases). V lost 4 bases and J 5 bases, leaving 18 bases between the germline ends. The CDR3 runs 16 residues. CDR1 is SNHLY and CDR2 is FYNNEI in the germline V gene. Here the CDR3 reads CASSGAGAKSHQPQHF. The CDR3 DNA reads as TGTGCCAGCAGTGGCGCCGGGGCGAAGTCCCATCAGCCCCAGCATTTT.

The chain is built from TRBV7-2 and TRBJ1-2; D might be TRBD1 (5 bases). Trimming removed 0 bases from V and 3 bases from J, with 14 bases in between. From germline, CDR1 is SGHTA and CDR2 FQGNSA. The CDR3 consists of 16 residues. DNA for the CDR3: TGTGCCAGCAGCTTAGCGCGAGTCGGGGCCCACTATGGCTACACCTTC. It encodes CASSLARVGAHYGYTF.

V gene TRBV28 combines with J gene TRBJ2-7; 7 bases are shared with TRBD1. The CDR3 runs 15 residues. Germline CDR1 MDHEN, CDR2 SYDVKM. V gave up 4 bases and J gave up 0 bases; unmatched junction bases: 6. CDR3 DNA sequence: TGTGCCAGCAGTTCACAGGGGCCTAGCTCCTACGAGCAGTACTTC. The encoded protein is CASSSQGPSSYEQYF.

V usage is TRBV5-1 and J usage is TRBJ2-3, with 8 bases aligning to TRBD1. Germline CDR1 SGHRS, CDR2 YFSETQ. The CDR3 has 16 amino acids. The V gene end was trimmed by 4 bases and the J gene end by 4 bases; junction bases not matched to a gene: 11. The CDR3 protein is CASSRGQESPPDTQYF. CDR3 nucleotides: TGCGCCAGCAGCAGGGGACAGGAGAGCCCCCCAGATACGCAGTATTTT.

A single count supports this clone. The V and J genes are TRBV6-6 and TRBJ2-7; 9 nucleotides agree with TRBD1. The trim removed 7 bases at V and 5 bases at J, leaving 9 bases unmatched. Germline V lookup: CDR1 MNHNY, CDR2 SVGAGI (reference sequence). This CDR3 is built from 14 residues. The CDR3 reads CASTAGQGSHEQYF. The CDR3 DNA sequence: TGTGCCAGCACGGCCGGACAGGGGTCCCACGAGCAGTACTTC.

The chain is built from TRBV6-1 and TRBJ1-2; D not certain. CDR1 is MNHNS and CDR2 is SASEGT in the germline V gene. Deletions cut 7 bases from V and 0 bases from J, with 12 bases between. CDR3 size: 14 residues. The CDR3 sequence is CASKAGATNYGYTF. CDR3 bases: TGTGCCAGCAAGGCCGGCGCGACTAACTATGGCTACACCTTC.

CDR3 coding DNA: TGTGCCAGCAGTGAGAGGACAGGGGGTTCACCCCTCCACTTT. This translates into CASSERTGGSPLHF. This chain links TRBV2 with TRBJ1-6, with TRBD1 matching 10 bases. This CDR3 region has 14 residues. V lost 3 bases, J lost 9 bases, and 2 bases stayed unmatched. Germline loops: CDR1 SNHLY, CDR2 FYNNEI.

The CDR3 loop reads CASSLFGGLGTDTQYF. The CDR3 bases are TGTGCCAGCAGTTTATTTGGGGGGCTGGGCACAGATACGCAGTATTTT. The chain uses TRBV28 and TRBJ2-3, with D possibly being TRBD1 or TRBD2 (6 bases each). CDR1 and CDR2 (germline): MDHEN, SYDVKM. The CDR3 covers 16 residues. Trimming left V 1 base short and J 1 base short, with 12 bases between.

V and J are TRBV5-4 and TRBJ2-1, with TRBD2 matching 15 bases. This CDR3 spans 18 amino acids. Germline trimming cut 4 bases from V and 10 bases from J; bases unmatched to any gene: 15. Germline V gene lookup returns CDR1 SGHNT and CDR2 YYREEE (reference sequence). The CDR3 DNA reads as TGTGCCAGCAGCCTACCCCCTTTGGGACTAGCGGGAGGTAGCGAGCAGTTCTTC. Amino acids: CASSLPPLGLAGGSEQFF.

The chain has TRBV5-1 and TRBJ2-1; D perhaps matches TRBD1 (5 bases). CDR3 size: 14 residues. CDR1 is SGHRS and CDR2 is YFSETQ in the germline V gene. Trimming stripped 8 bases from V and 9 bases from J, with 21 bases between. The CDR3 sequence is CASRVVVGVGEQFF. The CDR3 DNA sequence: TGCGCCAGTCGGGTAGTGGTAGGGGTGGGTGAGCAGTTCTTC. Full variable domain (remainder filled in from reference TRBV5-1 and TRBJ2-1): KAGVTQTPRYLIKTRGQQVTLSCSPISGHRSVSWYQQTPGQGLQFLFEYFSETQRNKGNFPGRFSGRQFSNSRSEMNVSTLELGDSALYLCASRVVVGVGEQFFGPGTRLTVL.

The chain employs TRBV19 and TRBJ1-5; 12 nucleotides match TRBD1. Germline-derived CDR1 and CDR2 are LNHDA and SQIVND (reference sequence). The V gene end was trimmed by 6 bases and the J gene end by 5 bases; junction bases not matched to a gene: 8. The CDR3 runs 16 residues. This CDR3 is CASSAPGQGAYQPQHF. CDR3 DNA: TGTGCCAGTAGCGCCCCGGGACAGGGGGCCTATCAGCCCCAGCATTTT. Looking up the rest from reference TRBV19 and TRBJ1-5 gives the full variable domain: DGGITQSPKYLFRKEGQNVTLSCEQNLNHDAMYWYRQDPGQGLRLIYYSQIVNDFQKGDIAEGYSVSREKKESFPLTVTSAQKNPTAFYLCASSAPGQGAYQPQHFGDGTRLSIL.

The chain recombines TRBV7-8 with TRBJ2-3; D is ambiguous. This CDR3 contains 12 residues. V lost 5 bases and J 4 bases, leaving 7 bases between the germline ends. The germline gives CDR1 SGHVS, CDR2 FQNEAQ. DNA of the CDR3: TGTGCCAGCAGCCCAATCCCAGATACGCAGTATTTT. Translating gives CASSPIPDTQYF.

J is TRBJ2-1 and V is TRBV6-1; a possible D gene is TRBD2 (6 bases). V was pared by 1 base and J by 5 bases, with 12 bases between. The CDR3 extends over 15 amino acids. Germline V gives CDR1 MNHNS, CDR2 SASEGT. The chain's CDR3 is CASSEGTGGNNEQFF. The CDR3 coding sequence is TGTGCCAGCAGTGAAGGAACCGGAGGGAACAATGAGCAGTTCTTC.

The CDR3 loop is CASSVVSGIQETQYF. Written as DNA, the CDR3 is TGTGCCAGCAGCGTAGTCTCGGGTATTCAAGAGACCCAGTACTTC. The chain has TRBV9 and TRBJ2-5; D unresolved. This CDR3 contains 15 residues. Germline V gives CDR1 SGDLS, CDR2 YYNGEE. V was clipped by 0 bases and J by 2 bases, with 11 bases between them.

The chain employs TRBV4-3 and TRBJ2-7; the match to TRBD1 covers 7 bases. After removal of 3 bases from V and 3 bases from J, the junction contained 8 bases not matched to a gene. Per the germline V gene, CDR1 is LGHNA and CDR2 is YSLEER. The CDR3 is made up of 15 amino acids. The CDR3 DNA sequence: TGCGCCAGCAGCCAGGGGACAGCCCCCGACTACGAGCAGTACTTC. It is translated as CASSQGTAPDYEQYF.

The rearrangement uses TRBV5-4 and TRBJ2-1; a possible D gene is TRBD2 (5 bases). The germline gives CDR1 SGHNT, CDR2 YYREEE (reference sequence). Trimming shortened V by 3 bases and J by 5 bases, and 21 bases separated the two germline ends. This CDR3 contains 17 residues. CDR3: CASSSRRGNGINNEQFF. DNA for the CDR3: TGTGCCAGCAGCTCCCGCCGGGGAAACGGGATCAACAATGAGCAGTTCTTC.

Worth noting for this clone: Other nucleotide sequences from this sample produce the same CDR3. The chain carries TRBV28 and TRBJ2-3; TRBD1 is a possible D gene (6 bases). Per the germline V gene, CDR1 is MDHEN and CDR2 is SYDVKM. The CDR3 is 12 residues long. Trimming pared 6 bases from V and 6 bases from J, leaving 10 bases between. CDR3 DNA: TGTGCCAGCAGCCTCAGGGGCGATACGCAGTATTTT. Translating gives CASSLRGDTQYF.

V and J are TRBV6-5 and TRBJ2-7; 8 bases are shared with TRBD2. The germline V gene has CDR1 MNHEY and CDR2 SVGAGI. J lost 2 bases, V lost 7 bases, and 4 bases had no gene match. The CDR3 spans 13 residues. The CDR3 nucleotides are TGTGCCAGCACCTCAGCGGGAGCCTACGAGCAGTACTTC. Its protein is CASTSAGAYEQYF.

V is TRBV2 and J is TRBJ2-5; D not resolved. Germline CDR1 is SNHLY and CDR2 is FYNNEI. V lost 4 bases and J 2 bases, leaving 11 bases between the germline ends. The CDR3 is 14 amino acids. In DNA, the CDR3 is TGTGCCAGCAGTGTTTTAACAATACAAGAGACCCAGTACTTC. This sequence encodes CASSVLTIQETQYF.

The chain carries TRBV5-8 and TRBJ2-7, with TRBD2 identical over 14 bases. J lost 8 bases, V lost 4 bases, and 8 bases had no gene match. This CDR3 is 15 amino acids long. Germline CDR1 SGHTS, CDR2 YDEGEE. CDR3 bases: TGTGCCAGCAGCGGTCGACTAGCGGGAGGGCCGAAGCAGTACTTC. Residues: CASSGRLAGGPKQYF.

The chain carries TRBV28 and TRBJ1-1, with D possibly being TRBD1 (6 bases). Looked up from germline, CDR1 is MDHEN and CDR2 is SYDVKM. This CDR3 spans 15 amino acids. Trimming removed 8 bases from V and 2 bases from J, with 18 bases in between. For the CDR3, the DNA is TGTGCCAGCGACTCCTTCGGACAGCCTAACACTGAAGCTTTCTTT. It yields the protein CASDSFGQPNTEAFF.

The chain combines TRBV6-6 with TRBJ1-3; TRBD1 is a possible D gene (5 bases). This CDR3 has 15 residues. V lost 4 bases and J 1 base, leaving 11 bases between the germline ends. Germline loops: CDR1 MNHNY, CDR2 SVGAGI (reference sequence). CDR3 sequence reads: CASSFPRGSGNTIYF. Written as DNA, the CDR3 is TGTGCCAGCAGTTTCCCCCGGGGGTCTGGAAACACCATATATTTT.

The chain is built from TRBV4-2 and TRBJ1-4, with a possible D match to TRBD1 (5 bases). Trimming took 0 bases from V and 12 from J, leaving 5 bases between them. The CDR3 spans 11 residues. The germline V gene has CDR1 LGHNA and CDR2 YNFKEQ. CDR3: CASSQEGELFF. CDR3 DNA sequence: TGTGCCAGCAGCCAAGAGGGGGAACTGTTTTTT.

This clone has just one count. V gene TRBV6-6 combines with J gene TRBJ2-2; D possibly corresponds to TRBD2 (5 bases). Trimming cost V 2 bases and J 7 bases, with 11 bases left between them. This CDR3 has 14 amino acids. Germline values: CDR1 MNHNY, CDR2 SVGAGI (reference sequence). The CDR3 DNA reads TGTGCCAGCAGTTACGCCGACGGGGACGGGGAGCTGTTTTTT. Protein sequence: CASSYADGDGELFF.